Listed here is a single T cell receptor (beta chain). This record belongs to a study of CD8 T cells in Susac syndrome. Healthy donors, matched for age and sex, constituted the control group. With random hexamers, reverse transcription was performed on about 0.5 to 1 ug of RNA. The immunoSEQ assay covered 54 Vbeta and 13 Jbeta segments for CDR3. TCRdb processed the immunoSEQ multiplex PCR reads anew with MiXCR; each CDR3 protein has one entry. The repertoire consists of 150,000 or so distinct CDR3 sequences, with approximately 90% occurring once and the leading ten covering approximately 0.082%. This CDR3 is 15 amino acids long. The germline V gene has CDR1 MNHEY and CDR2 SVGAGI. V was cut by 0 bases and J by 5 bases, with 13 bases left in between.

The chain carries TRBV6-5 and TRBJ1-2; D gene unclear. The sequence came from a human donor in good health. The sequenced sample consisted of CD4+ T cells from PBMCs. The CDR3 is CASSYSIVGSYGYTF. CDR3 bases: TGTGCCAGCAGTTACTCGATTGTTGGATCGTATGGCTACACCTTC.